The source of this T cell receptor (beta chain) is a study of shared clonotypes between healthy human individuals. Each of the donors was a healthy adult who was HIV-negative and had not had a recent acute infection or vaccination. Each donor was a Caucasian adult residing in Nashville, Tennessee. Concerning this clone itself: Antigen: not known. The junction shows a germline mismatch at one end, possibly a read error.

Sequenced by immunoSEQ multiplex PCR; TCRdb stores in-frame clones only, minus some. The repertoire holds 400,000 to 500,000 clones, with about 79% as singletons. General observations from the study: Clonotype sharing among the donors was expected to vary with sequencing depth.

The sequence was obtained from a woman aged 40 to 50 in good health. Some clones in this sample may be carry-over from other donors' samples. Sequencing used PBMCs.

DNA for the CDR3: TGTGCCTGGAGTCGCGGGACTAGCGCGGTCTTC. Amino acid sequence: CAWSRGTSAVF. J is TRBJ2-1 and V is TRBV30, with 10 bases fitting TRBD2. From germline, CDR1 is GTSNPN and CDR2 SVGIG (reference sequence). This CDR3 spans 11 amino acids.